This TCR beta chain was recovered during a study of regulatory T cells in long-lasting Graves disease. The time point is: newly diagnosed GD, antithyroid drugs for less than 3 months. PBMC RNA was the source of the TCR library. iRepertoire HTBI primers and Arm-PCR of CDR3 regions built TCR beta libraries. TCRdb reanalysed the multiplex PCR reads using MiXCR and keeps one entry per CDR3 protein. The sample has 520,000 or so distinct CDR3 sequences; around 12% are singletons. Many counts were recorded for this clonotype. This CDR3 spans 15 amino acids. Per germline, CDR1 DFQATT and CDR2 SNEGSKA (reference sequence). J was trimmed by 6 bases and V by 2 bases; bases with no gene match: 6. This sample was also put to use in a study of T cells in Graves' hyperthyroidism and ophthalmopathy.

The specimen was peripheral blood mononuclear cells (PBMCs), collected at new diagnosis, from a patient treated with antithyroid drugs. The rearrangement uses TRBV20-1 and TRBJ2-1; 11 bases are shared with TRBD2. The receptor's source is a woman aged 25 to 39 with Graves disease. The DNA for the CDR3 is TGCAGTGCTAGACATAGCGGGAGGGCCCCCAATGAGCAGTTCTTC. Translated: CSARHSGRAPNEQFF.